This passage covers 10 T cell receptor beta chains from one sample sequenced in a study of CD8 T cells in ankylosing spondylitis. TCRdb recomputed calls from the 5' RACE reads with MiXCR, one row per CDR3 protein. The data show some 270,000 distinct CDR3 sequences, with about a sixth seen just once and around 30% held by the top ten. The specimen sequenced was blood, either unsorted or a sorted T cell fraction (not recorded which). These receptors were taken from a male donor with ankylosing spondylitis or in good health (not recorded which).

The V gene is TRBV4-3, the J gene TRBJ1-1; tentatively, D is TRBD1 (5 bases). Trimming cost V 0 bases and J 0 bases, with 14 bases left between them. Germline V lookup: CDR1 LGHNA, CDR2 YSLEER. This CDR3 is 17 amino acids long. The CDR3 region is CASSQENEGVMNTEAFF. CDR3 nucleotides: TGCGCCAGCAGCCAAGAAAACGAAGGGGTGATGAACACTGAAGCTTTCTTT.

The chain joins TRBV7-9 to TRBJ2-5; no clear D gene. The germline CDR1 and CDR2 sequences are SEHNR and FQNEAQ (reference sequence). V shed 2 bases and J shed 1 base, with 11 bases lying between them. The CDR3 is made up of 15 amino acids. The DNA of the CDR3 is TGTGCCAGCAGCTTACCCTTAACGGGCCAAGAGACCCAGTACTTC. Translated, it gives CASSLPLTGQETQYF.

This clonotype was seen at least ten times. The rearrangement uses TRBV5-1 and TRBJ1-1, with D possibly TRBD1 on 5 matching bases. CDR3 size: 18 residues. The V end lost 4 bases, the J end lost 0 bases, and 22 bases lay between the germline ends. Germline lookup yields CDR1 SGHRS and CDR2 YFSETQ. Here the CDR3 DNA reads TGCGCCAGCAGCATTGTTGGGCCTCCCGGGGGGATGAACACTGAAGCTTTCTTT. Its translation: CASSIVGPPGGMNTEAFF.

This clonotype was counted many times. This CDR3 reads CASSQEGPGSIYNEQFF. CDR3 coding DNA: TGCGCCAGCAGCCAAGAAGGTCCCGGGAGTATCTACAATGAGCAGTTCTTC. The rearrangement links TRBV4-3 to TRBJ2-1; tentative D call: TRBD2 (6 bases). The CDR3 runs 17 residues. The V end was cut by 0 bases, the J end by 3 bases, with 15 bases between. From germline, CDR1 is LGHNA and CDR2 YSLEER.

This clonotype showed up many times. V gene TRBV12-3 or TRBV12-4 combines with J gene TRBJ2-1; D perhaps matches TRBD2 (6 bases). V was clipped by 6 bases and J by 5 bases, with 14 bases between them. The CDR3 totals 14 residues. The CDR3 DNA is TGTGCCAGCAGGCCGTCGCGGGATCACAATGAGCAGTTCTTC. Translation: CASRPSRDHNEQFF.

The genes are TRBV12-3 or TRBV12-4 and TRBJ2-2; TRBD2 agrees at 12 bases. With V trimmed by 5 bases and J by 4 bases, 5 bases remained unmatched. The CDR3 is made up of 16 amino acids. CDR3 nucleotides: TGTGCCAGCAGTCCGCTAGCGGGAGGGACCACCGGGGAGCTGTTTTTT. Protein: CASSPLAGGTTGELFF.

The chain couples TRBV20-1 to TRBJ2-3, with D perhaps matching TRBD2 (6 bases). From germline, CDR1 is DFQATT and CDR2 SNEGSKA (reference sequence). The V end was cut by 6 bases, the J end by 1 base, with 17 bases between. The CDR3 runs 15 residues. CDR3 region: CSAGLWRERTDTQYF. CDR3 DNA sequence: TGCAGTGCGGGGCTCTGGCGGGAACGCACAGATACGCAGTATTTT.

In its sample, this clonotype was seen a few times. The chain joins TRBV10-3 to TRBJ2-1; 9 nucleotides align to TRBD2. With V trimmed by 10 bases and J by 3 bases, 16 bases remained unmatched. Looked up from germline, CDR1 is ENHRY and CDR2 is SYGVKD. The CDR3 has 17 amino acids. Here the CDR3 DNA reads TGTGCCACCATGTATGTGTCATTTAGCGGGAGCTACAATGAGCAGTTCTTC. It is translated as CATMYVSFSGSYNEQFF.

This clonotype was counted between two and nine times. The chain employs TRBV12-3 or TRBV12-4 and TRBJ2-2; tentative D call: TRBD2 (7 bases). The V gene lost 0 bases and the J gene lost 5 bases, with 13 bases spanning the gap. The CDR3 has 16 residues. The CDR3 loop reads CASSLATGGPTGELFF. The DNA of the CDR3 is TGTGCCAGCAGTTTAGCGACGGGGGGCCCGACCGGGGAGCTGTTTTTT.

In its sample, this clonotype was seen a few times. This chain joins TRBV9 and TRBJ2-1, with D perhaps matching TRBD2 (6 bases). In germline, CDR1 is SGDLS, CDR2 YYNGEE. V lost 3 bases to trimming and J lost 6 bases, with 10 bases between them. The CDR3 sequence is 13 residues long. The CDR3 nucleotides read TGTGCCAGCAGCGGGAGGGAGGTCAATGAGCAGTTCTTC. The encoded protein is CASSGREVNEQFF.